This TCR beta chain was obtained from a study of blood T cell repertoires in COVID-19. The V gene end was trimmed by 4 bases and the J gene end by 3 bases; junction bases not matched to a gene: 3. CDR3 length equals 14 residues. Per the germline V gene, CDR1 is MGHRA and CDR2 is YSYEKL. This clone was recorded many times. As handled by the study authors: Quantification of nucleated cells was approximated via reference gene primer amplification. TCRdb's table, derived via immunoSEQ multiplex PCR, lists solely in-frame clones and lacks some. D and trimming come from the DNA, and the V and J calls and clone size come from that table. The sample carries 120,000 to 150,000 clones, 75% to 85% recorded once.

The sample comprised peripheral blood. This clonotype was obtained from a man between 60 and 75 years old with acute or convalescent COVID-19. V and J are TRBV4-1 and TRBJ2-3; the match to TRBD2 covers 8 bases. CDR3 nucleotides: TGCGCCAGCAGCCCCGGACTAGCTACAGATACGCAGTATTTT. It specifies CASSPGLATDTQYF.